The rows below give T cell receptor beta chains drawn from one sample of a study of blood T cells in healthy people across ages. TCRdb re-analysed the 5' RACE reads in MiXCR, keeping a single row per CDR3 protein. This sample has over 600,000 distinct CDR3 sequences, with about 47% found just once. The sample consisted of blood. The receptors shown here come from an elderly man in good health. Both conserved end residues are part of each CDR3. A D gene is named only where the DNA matches it firmly.

V	J	D	CDR3
TRBV6-5	.	.	CASTYLRGETQYF
TRBV12-3/TRBV12-4	TRBJ2-7	TRBD1	CASSRDRTYEQYF
TRBV7-9	TRBJ2-3	TRBD1	CASSSTNTGTGRDTQYF
TRBV7-8	TRBJ2-7	TRBD1	CASSLSGGQGFYEQYF
TRBV20-1	TRBJ2-1	.	CSPSPDQGSSYNEQFF
TRBV7-2	TRBJ2-7	.	CASSLEGRFAYEQYF
TRBV4-2	TRBJ2-2	.	CASSQGDGDTGELFF
TRBV6-5	TRBJ2-7	.	CASSDTGRDPTYEQYF
TRBV5-6	TRBJ2-3	.	CASSSDSADTQYF
TRBV20-1	TRBJ2-5	TRBD2	CSARSGLAGGDEQYF
TRBV7-2	TRBJ2-5	TRBD2	CASSLVGGREGQETQYF
TRBV7-2	TRBJ2-1	.	CASSLLGGEQFF
TRBV20-1	TRBJ2-5	TRBD2	CSANREGRVETQYF
TRBV10-3	TRBJ1-5	.	CAIRERGSDQPQHF
TRBV2	TRBJ2-7	TRBD2	CASISGSFHEQYF
TRBV5-1	TRBJ2-1	TRBD2	CASSATSGRPYNEQFF
TRBV5-1	TRBJ2-2	.	CASSTGGTFTGELFF
TRBV29-1	TRBJ2-7	TRBD2	CSVLGLADEQYF
TRBV12-3/TRBV12-4	TRBJ2-3	.	CASGRGTPGFDTQYF
TRBV27	TRBJ1-4	.	CASSFIGEKLFF
TRBV18	.	TRBD2	CASSSTGGGRSYEQYF
TRBV12-3/TRBV12-4	TRBJ2-5	TRBD2	CASSPRGLAGEETQYF
TRBV12-3/TRBV12-4	TRBJ1-4	.	CASSLGQVEKLFF
TRBV27	TRBJ1-1	.	CASSLGVLTEAFF
TRBV11-3	TRBJ1-1	.	CASSHWRNTEAFF
TRBV5-1	TRBJ2-7	TRBD2	CASSSEGRDYSYEQYF
TRBV12-3/TRBV12-4	TRBJ2-7	TRBD1	CASSAHGTGGYEQYF
TRBV5-1	TRBJ1-2	.	CASSSKDKANYGYTF
TRBV29-1	TRBJ1-2	TRBD1	CSVEDNTGVYGYTF
TRBV28	TRBJ2-1	TRBD1	CASSPGQDNYNEQFF
TRBV3-1	TRBJ1-6	.	CASSQSTGSASPLHF
TRBV29-1	TRBJ2-1	.	CSVEIRDRHNEQFF
TRBV5-1	TRBJ2-2	TRBD1	CASSKAGTGGVSDTGELFF
TRBV10-3	TRBJ2-1	TRBD2	CAIRVASGYNEQFF
TRBV19	TRBJ2-4	TRBD1	CASTRDRVGVSAKNIQYF
TRBV29-1	TRBJ2-5	.	CSVQEETQYF
TRBV14	TRBJ2-7	.	CASSQWTNYEQYF
TRBV20-1	TRBJ1-4	TRBD1	CSGLRTGDEKLFF
TRBV4-2	TRBJ2-3	.	CASSQVSDTDAQYF
TRBV4-2	TRBJ1-6	.	CASSQAKGGNSPLHF
TRBV5-1	TRBJ2-1	TRBD2	CASSLGASGRTNEQFF
TRBV20-1	TRBJ1-1	.	CSAHKNTEAFF
TRBV4-2	TRBJ2-1	.	CASSQPMTEGLSYNEQFF
TRBV2	TRBJ1-2	.	CASSEEEGQLGYTF
TRBV5-1	TRBJ2-1	.	CASSQSGGRDEQFF
TRBV7-2	TRBJ2-4	.	CASSLVYDLAKNIRYF
TRBV6-2/TRBV6-3	TRBJ2-1	TRBD2	CASSYAGRELNEQFF
TRBV5-1	TRBJ1-2	.	CASSPDGAHYGYTF
TRBV4-2	TRBJ1-5	.	CASSQVGTDNQPQHF
TRBV9	TRBJ2-6	.	CASSPSDGVPGANVLTF
TRBV7-3	TRBJ2-1	.	CASSSAGIPHNEQFF
TRBV6-6	.	.	CASRTRGQNPYEQYF
TRBV7-2	TRBJ2-7	.	CASSPRRDTGEQYF
TRBV5-1	TRBJ1-1	TRBD1	CASSLGTGHTEAFF
TRBV7-2	TRBJ2-3	TRBD2	CASSLGSGAQYTQYF